These 6 T cell receptor beta chains came from one sample sequenced in a study of CD4 T cells in relation to SARS-CoV-2 and coronaviruses. What these receptors recognize is not known. Generated by immunoSEQ multiplex PCR, the TCRdb table keeps only in-frame clones and is missing some. Of 18,000 or so clones in the sample, around 77% were seen once. CD4+ T cells from unexposed donors were obtained before the COVID-19 pandemic (2011-2018). After less than 11 days of culture, CD4+ T cells were isolated. Sequenced sample: CD4+ T cells from PBMCs, cultured in vitro. The receptors derive from a human donor in good health.

The rearrangement links TRBV6-5 to TRBJ2-3, with 12 bases identical to TRBD2. The CDR3 covers 15 residues. Germline loops: CDR1 MNHEY, CDR2 SVGAGI. V lost 5 bases and J lost 6; bases outside the gene matches: 6. CDR3 nucleotides: TGTGCCAGCAGTCCCGGACTAGCGGGATCCGATACGCAGTATTTT. Encoded protein: CASSPGLAGSDTQYF.

J is TRBJ2-3 and V is TRBV6-5; the D is unclear. Trimming cost V 8 bases and J 1 base, with 10 bases left between them. This CDR3 contains 13 residues. From germline, CDR1 is MNHEY and CDR2 SVGAGI. The CDR3: CASWRRGTDTQYF. The CDR3 DNA reads TGTGCCAGCTGGAGAAGGGGCACAGATACGCAGTATTTT.

The chain has TRBV3-1 (or the pseudogene TRBV3-2) and TRBJ1-3, with TRBD1 identical over 9 bases. V was pared by 4 bases and J by 2 bases, with 6 bases of the junction left unmatched. The germline CDR1 and CDR2 sequences are LGHDT and YNNKEL (reference sequence). This CDR3 region has 16 residues. The chain's CDR3 is CASSRWDRVAGNTIYF. The CDR3 bases are TGTGCCAGCAGCCGCTGGGACAGGGTCGCTGGAAACACCATATATTTT.

This clone has just a few counts. The rearrangement links TRBV6-6 to TRBJ2-7; D is possibly TRBD1 (6 bases). V shed 0 bases and J shed 3 bases, with 6 bases lying between them. There are 13 residues in the CDR3. The germline gives CDR1 MNHNY, CDR2 SVGAGI (reference sequence). The CDR3 sequence is CASSYSGHYEQYF. The CDR3 DNA is TGTGCCAGCAGTTACTCGGGACACTACGAGCAGTACTTC.

This chain connects TRBV7-6 to TRBJ2-5; D unclear. This CDR3 is built from 15 residues. Germline-derived CDR1 and CDR2 are SGHVS and FNYEAQ. Between the trimmed V and J ends, which lost 0 bases and 0 bases, there was a span of 8 bases. The CDR3 here is CASSLAPRDQETQYF. CDR3 coding DNA: TGTGCCAGCAGCTTAGCCCCCCGCGACCAAGAGACCCAGTACTTC.

This clone ranks as medium-sized (0.01 to 0.1%). The chain recombines TRBV11-2 with TRBJ2-1, with 7 bases aligning to TRBD2. Germline values: CDR1 SGHAT, CDR2 FQNNGV. V lost 2 bases to trimming and J lost 4 bases; unmatched junction nucleotides: 5. The CDR3 contains 15 residues. CDR3 bases: TGTGCCAGCAGCTTAAGCAGCGGGAATTACAATGAGCAGTTCTTC. It translates to CASSLSSGNYNEQFF.